Each of the 3 T cell receptor beta chains below was sequenced from the same sample in a study of T-cell memory formation after mild COVID-19. TCRdb used MiXCR to reprocess the 5' RACE reads, holding one entry per CDR3 protein. Seen here are over 95,000 distinct CDR3 sequences, about 24% observed once, and the top ten hold approximately 40%. Sequenced material: PBMCs or a T cell subset sorted from them (not recorded which). The receptors derive from a man between 18 and 29 years old who had mild COVID-19 (a few samples of this study predate the infection). Cell type and time point are not known.

This clonotype has just a few counts. This sequence joins TRBV29-1 and TRBJ2-1, with 8 bases lining up with TRBD2. CDR3 size: 13 residues. The V gene's germline CDR1 is SQVTM and CDR2 ANQGSEA. The V segment lost 7 bases and the J segment 2 bases; nucleotides outside the gene matches: 4. The CDR3 DNA is TGCAGCGCTCCGGGACTAGCCTACAATGAGCAGTTCTTC. Translating it yields CSAPGLAYNEQFF.

This clonotype was observed a handful of times. The chain employs TRBV4-3 and TRBJ1-2; unclear D gene. The V and J ends lost 1 base and 0 bases respectively, with 12 bases between them. Germline CDR1 is LGHNA and CDR2 is YSLEER. The CDR3 loop spans 16 amino acids. CDR3 DNA: TGCGCCAGCAGCCAAGGGGTTGGGTCAGCTAACTATGGCTACACCTTC. It encodes CASSQGVGSANYGYTF.

V usage is TRBV20-1 and J usage is TRBJ2-1; D unclear. Looked up from germline, CDR1 is DFQATT and CDR2 is SNEGSKA (reference sequence). This CDR3 contains 15 residues. With 5 bases removed from V and 5 bases from J, the gap between germline ends came to 19 bases. The CDR3 DNA is TGCAGTGCTTATTTTCACCTTCGAGGAAACAATGAGCAGTTCTTC. This translates into CSAYFHLRGNNEQFF.